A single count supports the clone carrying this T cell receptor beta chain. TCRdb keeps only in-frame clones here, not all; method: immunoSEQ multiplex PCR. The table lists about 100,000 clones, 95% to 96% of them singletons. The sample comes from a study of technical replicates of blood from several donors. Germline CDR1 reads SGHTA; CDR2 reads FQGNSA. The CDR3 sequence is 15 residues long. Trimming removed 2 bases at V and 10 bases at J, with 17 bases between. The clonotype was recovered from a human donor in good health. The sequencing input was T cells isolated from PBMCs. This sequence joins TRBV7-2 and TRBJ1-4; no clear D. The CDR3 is CASSLLRVAEGKLFF. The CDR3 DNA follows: TGTGCCAGCAGCTTATTAAGGGTAGCGGAGGGAAAACTGTTTTTT.